A single sample gave rise to the 27 T cell receptor beta chains below, sequenced in a study of cytomegalovirus exposure and HLA in healthy donors (dated by TCRdb to 2017 to 2019). Library preparation used the immunoSEQ multiplex PCR assay. For the multiplex PCR, a mixture combining 60 forward primers for TCR Vbeta segments and 13 reverse primers for TCR Jbeta segments was used. The table was pulled from immuneACCESS by TCRdb, which kept in-frame rearrangements only. Such tables lose some clones; where checked, under half of the loss comes from unresolved V genes, and the rest has no known cause. In this sample the table shows about 150,000 clones, more than 60% of which occur a single time. The ten most abundant clones make up about 12% of the sample. Sample: PBMCs. The source is a man in his forties in good health and CMV-seropositive.

CDR3 in DNA: TGTGCCAGCAGTGTGGGACAGCCGACCTACAATGAGCAGTTCTTC. Amino acids: CASSVGQPTYNEQFF. J is TRBJ2-1 and V is TRBV2; TRBD1 matches at 7 bases. Germline V lookup: CDR1 SNHLY, CDR2 FYNNEI. The CDR3 length is 15 residues. V shed 4 bases and J 2 bases; nucleotides not matched to a gene: 5.

This clone was observed once. The chain employs TRBV12-5 and TRBJ2-7; 8 positions match TRBD2. The germline V gene has CDR1 LGHNT and CDR2 FRNRAP. The CDR3 is made up of 14 amino acids. V shed 6 bases, J shed 5 bases, and the junction held 9 bases outside the gene matches. DNA of the CDR3: TGTGCTAGTGGACTTGGTCAACTAGCGGACGAGCAGTACTTC. It yields the protein CASGLGQLADEQYF.

The table lists this clone with a count of one. The V gene is TRBV5-4, the J gene TRBJ2-7, with TRBD2 matching 10 bases. The CDR3 covers 16 residues. Germline CDR1 reads SGHNT; CDR2 reads YYREEE (reference sequence). Losses at the gene ends were 4 bases for V and 1 base for J; bases not matched to a gene: 8. The CDR3 sequence: CASSQTSGAGSYEQYF. The CDR3 DNA reads TGTGCCAGCAGCCAAACTAGCGGGGCGGGGTCCTACGAGCAGTACTTC.

The chain employs TRBV7-2 and TRBJ2-5, with D maybe TRBD1 (6 bases). V shed 4 bases and J shed 1 base, with 10 bases lying between them. The germline CDR1 and CDR2 sequences are SGHTA and FQGNSA. The CDR3 spans 14 residues. The CDR3 nucleotides read TGTGCCAGCAGCTCAGGGGCCTCCCAAGAGACCCAGTACTTC. Translating it yields CASSSGASQETQYF.

This clone was seen only a few times. The chain joins TRBV4-1 to TRBJ2-1, with 9 bases that match TRBD2. Per the germline V gene, CDR1 is MGHRA and CDR2 is YSYEKL. V lost 6 bases, J lost 10 bases, and 7 bases stayed unmatched. This CDR3 is built from 13 residues. CDR3 coding DNA: TGCGCCAGCAGGGGACTAGCTTTAGAAGAGCAGTTCTTC. This gives the protein CASRGLALEEQFF.

The chain carries TRBV2 and TRBJ2-1; D is possibly TRBD1 (5 bases). The CDR3 covers 13 residues. Germline V gene lookup returns CDR1 SNHLY and CDR2 FYNNEI. V was clipped by 4 bases and J by 4 bases, with 8 bases between them. The CDR3, as DNA: TGTGCCAGCAGTGCAGGGTTATACAATGAGCAGTTCTTC. This encodes CASSAGLYNEQFF.

The chain links TRBV11-2 to TRBJ1-4, with 11 bases lining up with TRBD1. This CDR3 has 17 residues. V was pared by 6 bases and J by 1 base, with 7 bases of the junction left unmatched. The germline V gene encodes CDR1 SGHAT and CDR2 FQNNGV. The CDR3 sequence: CASSSDRGPLTNEKLFF. CDR3 in DNA: TGTGCCAGCAGTTCGGACAGGGGGCCTTTAACTAATGAAAAACTGTTTTTT.

This rearrangement joins TRBV18 to TRBJ2-5, with 8 bases lining up with TRBD2. Looked up from germline, CDR1 is KGHSH and CDR2 is LQKENI. Unmatched junction bases numbered 7, after V lost 6 bases and J lost 4 bases. The CDR3 extends over 14 amino acids. Here the CDR3 DNA reads TGTGCCAGCTCCCCGACTAGCGAGGGAGAGACCCAGTACTTC. It translates to CASSPTSEGETQYF.

The chain couples TRBV28 to TRBJ2-3, with D perhaps TRBD2 (5 bases). This CDR3 has 18 amino acids. V was cut by 4 bases and J by 0 bases, with 20 bases left in between. Looked up from germline, CDR1 is MDHEN and CDR2 is SYDVKM. CDR3 in amino acids: CASSSPSGGRPSTDTQYF. Here the CDR3 DNA reads TGTGCCAGCAGTTCACCCAGCGGAGGTCGCCCAAGCACAGATACGCAGTATTTT.

V is TRBV18 and J is TRBJ2-7; 7 positions match TRBD1. V dropped 6 bases and J dropped 2; count of bases not matched to a gene: 16. The germline V gene encodes CDR1 KGHSH and CDR2 LQKENI. This CDR3 contains 17 residues. The CDR3 DNA sequence: TGTGCCAGCTCCCCAACCCTACCGGGACAGATAGCCTACGAGCAGTACTTC. Protein: CASSPTLPGQIAYEQYF.

The chain links TRBV7-9 to TRBJ1-1; D perhaps matches TRBD1 (6 bases). The CDR3 length is 12 residues. Per the germline V gene, CDR1 is SEHNR and CDR2 is FQNEAQ (reference sequence). Trimming took 5 bases from V and 10 from J, leaving 14 bases between them. CDR3 protein: CASSGGGEGAFF. The CDR3 bases are TGTGCCAGCAGCGGGGGCGGGGAGGGAGCTTTCTTT.

This clone has a handful of counts. The genes are TRBV9 and TRBJ2-1; D is possibly TRBD2 (6 bases). V lost 4 bases, J lost 0 bases, and 11 bases lay in between. In germline, CDR1 is SGDLS, CDR2 YYNGEE. The CDR3 runs 15 residues. The CDR3 region is CASSPYGSSYNEQFF. The CDR3 DNA follows: TGTGCCAGCAGCCCTTACGGGAGCTCCTACAATGAGCAGTTCTTC.

This clone was detected once. J is TRBJ2-5 and V is TRBV9; 7 bases agree with TRBD2. J gave up 3 bases and V 4 bases, and 6 bases lay outside the gene matches. This CDR3 region has 14 residues. Per the germline V gene, CDR1 is SGDLS and CDR2 is YYNGEE. The CDR3 DNA follows: TGTGCCAGCAGCACACTCCGGGGGGAAGAGACCCAGTACTTC. It yields the protein CASSTLRGEETQYF.

The rearrangement uses TRBV28 and TRBJ1-4; D is undetermined. Germline V lookup: CDR1 MDHEN, CDR2 SYDVKM. Trimming cost V 2 bases and J 12 bases, with 13 bases left between them. CDR3 size: 13 residues. Here the CDR3 reads CASSLQAPKELFF. The CDR3 DNA sequence: TGTGCCAGCAGTTTACAGGCCCCGAAGGAACTGTTTTTT. The complete variable domain, with remaining parts taken from reference TRBV28 and TRBJ1-4, reads DVKVTQSSRYLVKRTGEKVFLECVQDMDHENMFWYRQDPGLGLRLIYFSYDVKMKEKGDIPEGYSVSREKKERFSLILESASTNQTSMYLCASSLQAPKELFFGSGTQLSVL.

The chain uses TRBV18 and TRBJ1-5, with D hard to call. The CDR3 covers 18 residues. Trimming shortened V by 3 bases and J by 2 bases, and 20 bases separated the two germline ends. Germline CDR1 and CDR2: KGHSH and LQKENI. CDR3 sequence reads: CASSPRPRTTQGNQPQHF. The CDR3 bases are TGTGCCAGCTCACCTAGACCAAGAACGACCCAGGGCAATCAGCCCCAGCATTTT.

The chain uses TRBV13 and TRBJ2-7; TRBD1 might be the D (6 bases). V lost 3 bases, J lost 0 bases, and 6 bases lay in between. The CDR3 is 13 residues long. Germline V gene sequence: CDR1 PRHDT, CDR2 FYEKMQ (reference sequence). The CDR3 sequence is CASSLGHSYEQYF. The CDR3 DNA follows: TGTGCCAGCAGCTTGGGACACTCCTACGAGCAGTACTTC.

The rearrangement links TRBV13 to TRBJ2-1, with D perhaps TRBD2 (6 bases). The CDR3 covers 12 residues. Trimming stripped 2 bases from V and 10 bases from J, with 9 bases between. Looked up from germline, CDR1 is PRHDT and CDR2 is FYEKMQ (reference sequence). DNA of the CDR3: TGTGCCAGCAGCTTACTGGCGGGAGAGCAGTTCTTC. Residues: CASSLLAGEQFF.

There are a few counts of this clone. The chain is built from TRBV19 and TRBJ2-3; 9 bases are a match to TRBD1. The V gene's germline CDR1 is LNHDA and CDR2 SQIVND (reference sequence). The trim removed 5 bases at V and 0 bases at J, leaving 9 bases unmatched. The CDR3 runs 17 residues. Written as DNA, the CDR3 is TGTGCCAGTAGTGAACAGGGGGCATGGAGTAGCACAGATACGCAGTATTTT. This translates into CASSEQGAWSSTDTQYF. The complete variable domain, with remaining parts taken from reference TRBV19 and TRBJ2-3, reads DGGITQSPKYLFRKEGQNVTLSCEQNLNHDAMYWYRQDPGQGLRLIYYSQIVNDFQKGDIAEGYSVSREKKESFPLTVTSAQKNPTAFYLCASSEQGAWSSTDTQYFGPGTRLTVL.

J is TRBJ1-4 and V is TRBV2; no clear D. Germline V gene lookup returns CDR1 SNHLY and CDR2 FYNNEI. Deletions cut 5 bases from V and 0 bases from J, with 7 bases between. This CDR3 comprises 14 residues. The CDR3 protein is CASSPVTTNEKLFF. The CDR3 DNA reads as TGTGCCAGCAGTCCAGTGACAACTAATGAAAAACTGTTTTTT.

This sequence joins TRBV28 and TRBJ2-2; 9 bases agree with TRBD1. V gave up 4 bases and J gave up 5 bases; unmatched junction bases: 5. CDR3 size: 15 residues. Germline CDR1 MDHEN, CDR2 SYDVKM. The chain's CDR3 is CASSSPGQGTGELFF. The CDR3 region has the DNA TGTGCCAGCAGTTCTCCGGGACAGGGTACCGGGGAGCTGTTTTTT.

This clone was picked up one time. The J gene is TRBJ1-1, the V gene TRBV11-2; D uncertain. CDR3 size: 13 residues. Per germline, CDR1 SGHAT and CDR2 FQNNGV. Between the trimmed V and J ends, which lost 5 bases and 6 bases, there was a span of 13 bases. The CDR3 coding sequence is TGTGCCAGCAGCGACGACTGGCCCCCTGAAGCTTTCTTT. This translates into CASSDDWPPEAFF.

V gene TRBV5-4 combines with J gene TRBJ2-5; D is possibly TRBD2 (6 bases). This CDR3 spans 13 amino acids. The V end lost 6 bases, the J end lost 3 bases, and 12 bases lay between the germline ends. Germline V gene data show CDR1 as SGHNT and CDR2 as YYREEE (reference sequence). The CDR3 sequence: CASTKGGEETQYF. CDR3 DNA: TGTGCCAGCACCAAAGGAGGGGAAGAGACCCAGTACTTC.

This rearrangement joins TRBV5-1 to TRBJ1-1, with 10 bases that match TRBD1. The CDR3 covers 14 residues. Losses at the gene ends were 4 bases for V and 5 bases for J; bases not matched to a gene: 5. Germline V gene data show CDR1 as SGHRS and CDR2 as YFSETQ. CDR3 in DNA: TGCGCCAGCAGCGCCGGACAGGGGGAGACTGAAGCTTTCTTT. Protein: CASSAGQGETEAFF.

The V and J genes are TRBV4-3 and TRBJ2-6, with a tentative D call TRBD2 (5 bases). Between the trimmed V and J ends, which lost 4 bases and 0 bases, there was a span of 13 bases. Looked up from germline, CDR1 is LGHNA and CDR2 is YSLEER. The CDR3 extends over 17 amino acids. Here the CDR3 reads CASSPSVDYSGANVLTF. Here the CDR3 DNA reads TGCGCCAGCAGCCCCTCGGTAGACTACTCTGGGGCCAACGTCCTGACTTTC.

The chain links TRBV19 to TRBJ2-4; 13 nucleotides line up with TRBD2. The CDR3 totals 18 residues. From germline, CDR1 is LNHDA and CDR2 SQIVND (reference sequence). V lost 4 bases, J lost 0 bases, and 6 bases stayed unmatched. The CDR3 protein is CASSTGLAGSLAKNIQYF. The CDR3 DNA is TGTGCCAGTAGTACGGGACTAGCGGGGTCTCTAGCCAAAAACATTCAGTACTTC.

This chain connects TRBV19 to TRBJ1-5, with 8 positions matching TRBD1. V lost 1 base, J lost 2 bases, and 16 bases stayed unmatched. CDR3 length: 20 residues. Germline values: CDR1 LNHDA, CDR2 SQIVND (reference sequence). CDR3 DNA: TGTGCCAGTAGTATAGGGGCCGGGACAGGCCACCTTAAGGGCAATCAGCCCCAGCATTTT. Protein: CASSIGAGTGHLKGNQPQHF. The variable domain in full, with the rest retrieved from reference TRBV19 and TRBJ1-5, is DGGITQSPKYLFRKEGQNVTLSCEQNLNHDAMYWYRQDPGQGLRLIYYSQIVNDFQKGDIAEGYSVSREKKESFPLTVTSAQKNPTAFYLCASSIGAGTGHLKGNQPQHFGDGTRLSIL.

In its sample, this clone was seen a few times. The chain links TRBV29-1 to TRBJ1-4; no definite D call. The CDR3 totals 13 residues. Germline assignment: CDR1 SQVTM and CDR2 ANQGSEA. V was trimmed by 4 bases and J by 0 bases, leaving 6 bases between them. The CDR3 coding sequence is TGCAGCGTTGGAGTTGCAACTAATGAAAAACTGTTTTTT. Protein product: CSVGVATNEKLFF. Based on the CDR3 plus reference TRBV29-1 and TRBJ1-4, the full variable domain is SAVISQKPSRDICQRGTSLTIQCQVDSQVTMMFWYRQQPGQSLTLIATANQGSEATYESGFVIDKFPISRPNLTFSTLTVSNMSPEDSSIYLCSVGVATNEKLFFGSGTQLSVL.